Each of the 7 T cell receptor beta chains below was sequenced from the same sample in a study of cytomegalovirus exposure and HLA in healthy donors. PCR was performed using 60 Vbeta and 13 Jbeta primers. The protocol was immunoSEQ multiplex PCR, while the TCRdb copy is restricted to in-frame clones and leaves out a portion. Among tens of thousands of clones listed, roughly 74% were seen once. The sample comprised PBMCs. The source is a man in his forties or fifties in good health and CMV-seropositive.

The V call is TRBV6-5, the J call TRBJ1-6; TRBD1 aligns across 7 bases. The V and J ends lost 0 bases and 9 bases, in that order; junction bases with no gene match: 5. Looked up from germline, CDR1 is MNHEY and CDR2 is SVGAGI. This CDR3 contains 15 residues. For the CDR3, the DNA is TGTGCCAGCAGTTACTCGATACAGGGGACTTCACCCCTCCACTTT. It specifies CASSYSIQGTSPLHF.

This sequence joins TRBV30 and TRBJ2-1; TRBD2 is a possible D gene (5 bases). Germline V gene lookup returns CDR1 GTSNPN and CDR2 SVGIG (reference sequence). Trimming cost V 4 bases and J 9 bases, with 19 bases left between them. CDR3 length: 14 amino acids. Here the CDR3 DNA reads TGTGCCTGGAATTTTTTGAGGGCTAGTGCTGAGCAGTTCTTC. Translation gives CAWNFLRASAEQFF.

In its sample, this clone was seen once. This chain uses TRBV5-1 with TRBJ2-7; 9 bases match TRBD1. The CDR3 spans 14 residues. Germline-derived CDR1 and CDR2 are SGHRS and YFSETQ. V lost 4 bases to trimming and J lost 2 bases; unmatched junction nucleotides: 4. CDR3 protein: CASSPRTGAYEQYF. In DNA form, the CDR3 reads TGCGCCAGCAGCCCTAGGACAGGGGCCTACGAGCAGTACTTC.

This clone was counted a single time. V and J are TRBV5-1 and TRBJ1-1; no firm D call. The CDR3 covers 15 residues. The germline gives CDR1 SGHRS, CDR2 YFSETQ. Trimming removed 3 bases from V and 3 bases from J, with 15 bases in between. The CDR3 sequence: CASSSLRSPDTEAFF. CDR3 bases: TGCGCCAGCAGCTCCTTGAGAAGTCCCGACACTGAAGCTTTCTTT.

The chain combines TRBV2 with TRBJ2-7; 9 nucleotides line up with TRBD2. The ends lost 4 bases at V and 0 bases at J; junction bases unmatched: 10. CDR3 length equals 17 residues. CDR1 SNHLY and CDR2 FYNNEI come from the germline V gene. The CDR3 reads CASSGELAGTISYEQYF. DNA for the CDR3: TGTGCCAGCAGTGGGGAGCTAGCGGGAACTATCTCCTACGAGCAGTACTTC.

The chain's CDR3 is CASSLALWLAGGQVTDTQYF. CDR3 nucleotides: TGTGCCAGCAGCTTAGCCTTGTGGCTAGCGGGGGGGCAAGTCACAGATACGCAGTATTTT. The rearrangement links TRBV7-6 to TRBJ2-3; the match to TRBD2 covers 12 bases. Germline V gene data show CDR1 as SGHVS and CDR2 as FNYEAQ. The CDR3 spans 20 residues. Trimming at V came to 0 bases and at J to 2 bases, leaving 12 bases not matched to a gene.

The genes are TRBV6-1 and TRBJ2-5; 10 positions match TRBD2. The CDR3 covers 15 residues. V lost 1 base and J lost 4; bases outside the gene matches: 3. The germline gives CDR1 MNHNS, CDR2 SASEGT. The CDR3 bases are TGTGCCAGCAGTGAAGAAGCGGGGGGGCCAGAGACCCAGTACTTC. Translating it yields CASSEEAGGPETQYF.